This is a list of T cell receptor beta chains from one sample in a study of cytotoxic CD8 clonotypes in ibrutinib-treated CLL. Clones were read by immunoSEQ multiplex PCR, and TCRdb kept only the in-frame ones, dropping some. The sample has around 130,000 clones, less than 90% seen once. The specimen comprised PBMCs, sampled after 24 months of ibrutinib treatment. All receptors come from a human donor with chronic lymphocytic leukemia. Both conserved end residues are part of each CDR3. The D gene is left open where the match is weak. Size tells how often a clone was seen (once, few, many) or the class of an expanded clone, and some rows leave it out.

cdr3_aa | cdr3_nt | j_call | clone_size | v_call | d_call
CASSSALTDTQYF | TGTGCCAGCTCATCGGCCCTCACAGATACGCAGTATTTT | TRBJ2-3 | . | TRBV18 | .
CSGRRGLSVNTEAFF | TGCAGCGGCCGCAGGGGGCTCAGCGTGAACACTGAAGCTTTCTTT | TRBJ1-1 | . | TRBV29-1 | TRBD1
CATSREGAQINSGNTIYF | TGTGCCACCAGCAGAGAAGGCGCGCAGATCAACTCTGGAAACACCATATATTTT | TRBJ1-3 | . | TRBV15 | .
CASRLGTLNSPLHF | TGTGCCAGCAGGCTCGGGACCCTCAATTCACCCCTCCACTTT | TRBJ1-6 | . | TRBV6-1 | .
CASSLQGVGTEAFF | TGTGCCAGCAGCTTGCAGGGAGTGGGCACTGAAGCTTTCTTT | TRBJ1-1 | . | TRBV7-2 | .
CASSLYSAGSTGELFF | TGCGCCAGCAGCTTGTATTCCGCGGGGAGCACCGGGGAGCTGTTTTTT | TRBJ2-2 | . | TRBV5-1 | .
CASSFGTGSNVLTF | TGCGCCAGCAGCTTCGGGACAGGGTCCAACGTCCTGACTTTC | TRBJ2-6 | . | TRBV5-1 | TRBD1
CAISESFSGGSYEQYF | TGTGCCATCAGTGAGTCCTTCAGCGGGGGGTCCTACGAGCAGTACTTC | TRBJ2-7 | . | TRBV10-3 | TRBD2
CASSSNRGKGYGYTF | TGTGCCAGCAGCTCCAACAGGGGGAAAGGCTATGGCTACACCTTC | TRBJ1-2 | . | TRBV11-2 | TRBD1
CASSQDFGAGGRTDTQYF | TGCGCCAGCAGCCAAGATTTCGGAGCGGGGGGGCGGACAGATACGCAGTATTTT | TRBJ2-3 | . | TRBV4-3 | TRBD2
CASSLAAARGRYEQYF | TGCGCCAGCAGCTTGGCCGCGGCCCGGGGGCGATACGAGCAGTACTTC | TRBJ2-7 | . | TRBV5-1 | .
CASSIEGASNQPQHF | TGTGCCAGTAGTATAGAGGGGGCTAGCAATCAGCCCCAGCATTTT | TRBJ1-5 | . | TRBV19 | .
CASSAGGVSNEKLFF | TGTGCCAGCAGTGCAGGGGGCGTATCTAATGAAAAACTGTTTTTT | TRBJ1-4 | . | TRBV2 | TRBD1
CASSPGQGGYEQYF | TGTGCCAGCAGCCCTGGACAGGGGGGCTACGAGCAGTACTTC | TRBJ2-7 | . | TRBV13 | TRBD1
CASSPQWADTQYF | TGTGCCAGCAGCCCCCAGTGGGCAGATACGCAGTATTTT | TRBJ2-3 | . | TRBV7-2 | .
CASSLVGGSGTQYF | TGTGCCAGCAGCTTAGTAGGCGGTTCGGGGACCCAGTACTTC | TRBJ2-5 | few | TRBV11-2 | .
CASSLGQGGSIQYF | TGTGCCAGCAGCTTAGGACAGGGTGGTAGCATTCAGTACTTC | TRBJ2-4 | . | TRBV7-2 | TRBD1
CASSSHRGLGYTF | TGTGCCAGCAGCTCCCACAGGGGGCTCGGCTACACCTTC | TRBJ1-2 | . | TRBV11-2 | TRBD1
CASSPRGAYEQYF | TGTGCCAGCTCACCAAGGGGAGCCTACGAGCAGTACTTC | TRBJ2-7 | . | TRBV18 | .
CASSRTPGSNQPQHF | TGTGCCAGCAGCCGGACCCCCGGGAGCAATCAGCCCCAGCATTTT | TRBJ1-5 | . | TRBV7-2 | .
CASSLDQGGPDQETQYF | TGTGCCAGCAGCTTAGATCAGGGGGGGCCGGATCAAGAGACCCAGTACTTC | TRBJ2-5 | . | TRBV11-2 | .
CASSSPGLVSTDTQYF | TGTGCCAGCAGCTCGCCGGGACTAGTTAGCACAGATACGCAGTATTTT | TRBJ2-3 | . | TRBV7-9 | TRBD2
CASSPRLGNTGELFF | TGTGCCAGCAGCCCGCGACTAGGGAACACCGGGGAGCTGTTTTTT | TRBJ2-2 | . | TRBV7-9 | .
CASSLRLGPLANYGYTF | TGTGCCAGCAGCTTAAGATTAGGGCCCCTCGCTAACTATGGCTACACCTTC | TRBJ1-2 | few | TRBV7-2 | .
CASSTLTGGNSPLHF | TGTGCCAGTAGTACCCTGACAGGGGGAAATTCACCCCTCCACTTT | TRBJ1-6 | . | TRBV19 | TRBD1
CASSQEGAGTDTQYF | TGCGCCAGCAGCCAAGAAGGGGCCGGCACAGATACGCAGTATTTT | TRBJ2-3 | . | TRBV4-3 | .
CAWTGGSEQYF | TGTGCCTGGACAGGGGGGTCCGAGCAGTACTTC | TRBJ2-7 | few | TRBV30 | .
CASRTHSGEKLFF | TGTGCCAGCAGGACCCACAGCGGTGAAAAACTGTTTTTT | TRBJ1-4 | . | TRBV6-1 | .
CASSIGDRGTEAFF | TGTGCCAGTAGTATAGGGGACAGGGGCACTGAAGCTTTCTTT | TRBJ1-1 | few | TRBV19 | TRBD1
CATTGSPNTGELFF | TGTGCCACTACAGGGTCCCCGAACACCGGGGAGCTGTTTTTT | TRBJ2-2 | . | TRBV10-3 | .
CASSVELSSYEQYF | TGTGCCAGCAGTGTCGAACTGAGCTCCTACGAGCAGTACTTC | TRBJ2-7 | few | TRBV2 | .
CASSETGDYEQYF | TGTGCCAGCTCCGAGACAGGGGACTACGAGCAGTACTTC | TRBJ2-7 | once | TRBV18 | TRBD1
CASSQEGQGDIQYF | TGCGCCAGCAGCCAAGAAGGACAGGGGGACATTCAGTACTTC | TRBJ2-4 | . | TRBV4-3 | TRBD1
CASSLVGGRNYGYTF | TGTGCCAGCAGCTTGGTAGGGGGCAGAAACTATGGCTACACCTTC | TRBJ1-2 | once | TRBV5-6 | TRBD1
CASSRGNRGVQETQYF | TGCGCCAGCAGCCGAGGGAACAGGGGGGTCCAAGAGACCCAGTACTTC | TRBJ2-5 | . | TRBV5-1 | TRBD1
CASKRSSYNEQFF | TGTGCCAGCAAGCGCAGCTCCTACAATGAGCAGTTCTTC | TRBJ2-1 | . | TRBV6-5 | .
CASSPPRGPTGNEQFF | TGTGCCAGCAGTCCCCCGCGCGGGCCAACAGGCAATGAGCAGTTCTTC | TRBJ2-1 | . | TRBV28 | .
CASTFSPGVYTEAFF | TGCGCCAGCACCTTTAGCCCAGGGGTCTACACTGAAGCTTTCTTT | TRBJ1-1 | . | TRBV5-1 | .
CASSPTSYEQYF | TGTGCCAGCAGCCCAACAAGCTACGAGCAGTACTTC | TRBJ2-7 | . | TRBV6-5 | .
CASSRDRDRNEQFF | TGTGCCAGCAGCCGCGACCGGGACCGCAATGAGCAGTTCTTC | TRBJ2-1 | . | TRBV7-3 | .
CASSQVRGETQYF | TGTGCCAGTAGTCAAGTCCGTGGGGAGACCCAGTACTTC | TRBJ2-5 | . | TRBV19 | .
CASSFHGRGFF | TGTGCCAGCAGCTTCCACGGGCGTGGGTTCTTT | TRBJ1-1 | few | TRBV5-8 | .
CASSRSNQPQHF | TGTGCCAGCAGCAGAAGCAATCAGCCCCAGCATTTT | TRBJ1-5 | few | TRBV6-1 | .
CASSLTGAGNTIYF | TGTGCCAGCAGCTTAACAGGGGCTGGAAACACCATATATTTT | TRBJ1-3 | . | TRBV7-9 | TRBD1
CASSLMGNQPQHF | TGTGCCAGCAGCTTAATGGGGAATCAGCCCCAGCATTTT | TRBJ1-5 | . | TRBV11-2 | .
CASSLRQGGNSPLHF | TGTGCCAGCAGCCTCAGACAGGGAGGGAATTCACCCCTCCACTTT | TRBJ1-6 | . | TRBV2 | TRBD1